Shown below are 25 T cell receptor beta chains from a single sample sequenced in a study of neurological immune-mediated disorders (dated by TCRdb to between 2018 and 2021). Library prep was done by 5' RACE. Sequencer: Illumina HiSeq 2500. The public reads were reanalyzed by TCRdb: fastp trimming at Q25, MiXCR alignment, in-frame beta chains only. All rows with the same CDR3 protein become a single entry with the most common DNA and genes. This sample gives approximately 84,000 distinct CDR3 sequences in total; under 4.5% of them show up just once. The ten biggest clones cover 5% to 6% of the sample. The meaning of the sample's time point label: longitudinal time-point 3. What was sequenced was PBMCs. Receptor source: a woman aged 55-70 years with multiple sclerosis.

This clonotype occurred many times. V and J are TRBV5-1 and TRBJ1-1, with D perhaps matching TRBD1 (5 bases). CDR1 SGHRS and CDR2 YFSETQ come from the germline V gene. The CDR3 extends over 15 amino acids. V was clipped by 0 bases and J by 1 base, with 10 bases between them. The CDR3, as DNA: TGCGCCAGCAGCTTGGGAGGGGCCCAGAACACTGAAGCTTTCTTT. The encoded protein is CASSLGGAQNTEAFF. The whole variable domain, filled in from reference TRBV5-1 and TRBJ1-1, reads KAGVTQTPRYLIKTRGQQVTLSCSPISGHRSVSWYQQTPGQGLQFLFEYFSETQRNKGNFPGRFSGRQFSNSRSEMNVSTLELGDSALYLCASSLGGAQNTEAFFGQGTRLTVV.

This clonotype was observed at least ten times. The rearrangement links TRBV10-3 to TRBJ2-7; 7 nucleotides align to TRBD1. Germline loops: CDR1 ENHRY, CDR2 SYGVKD. The CDR3 sequence is 17 residues long. The V gene end was trimmed by 2 bases and the J gene end by 1 base; junction bases not matched to a gene: 11. In nucleotides, the CDR3 is TGTGCCATCAGTGAGCCGCGACAGGGAAAGAGATCCTACGAGCAGTACTTC. It codes for CAISEPRQGKRSYEQYF.

This clonotype was counted at least ten times. V is TRBV10-3 and J is TRBJ2-2, with D perhaps matching TRBD1 (5 bases). V lost 0 bases to trimming and J lost 5 bases, with 10 bases between them. The CDR3 totals 15 residues. Germline CDR1 is ENHRY and CDR2 is SYGVKD. The CDR3 loop is CAISESTDSTGELFF. The DNA for the CDR3 is TGTGCCATCAGTGAGTCGACAGACAGTACCGGGGAGCTGTTTTTT.

In this sample, this clonotype turned up many times. An end of the junction differs from the germline gene, which may be a read error. This sequence joins TRBV12-3 or TRBV12-4 and TRBJ2-5; 9 bases align to TRBD1. The CDR3 is 13 residues long. The CDR3 DNA is TGTGCCAGCAGAGGACAGGGGAGTAGCGCGGGGAAATTC. This sequence encodes CASRGQGSSAGKF.

This clonotype was counted many times. This rearrangement joins TRBV5-1 to TRBJ1-2; 8 bases are shared with TRBD1. The CDR3 loop spans 14 amino acids. Germline loops: CDR1 SGHRS, CDR2 YFSETQ. With V trimmed by 0 bases and J by 8 bases, 6 bases remained unmatched. CDR3 nucleotide sequence: TGCGCCAGCAGCTTGGACGGGACAGGTCTCGGCTACACCTTC. It specifies CASSLDGTGLGYTF.

This clonotype occurred many times. The chain recombines TRBV30 with TRBJ2-3, with 8 bases fitting TRBD2. J was trimmed by 0 bases and V by 0 bases; bases with no gene match: 8. The CDR3 spans 17 residues. Germline CDR1 reads GTSNPN; CDR2 reads SVGIG (reference sequence). CDR3 sequence (DNA): TGTGCCTGGAGTGTGCGGGGGGCCCATAGAAGCACAGATACGCAGTATTTT. Translating it yields CAWSVRGAHRSTDTQYF.

This clonotype has just a few counts. The J gene is TRBJ2-7, the V gene TRBV29-1; 8 bases align to TRBD1. Germline V gene data show CDR1 as SQVTM and CDR2 as ANQGSEA. The CDR3 is made up of 15 amino acids. J lost 1 base, V lost 1 base, and 6 bases had no gene match. DNA for the CDR3: TGCAGCGTTGAAGTGGGGCAGGGGGCTTCCTACGAGCAGTACTTC. Translation gives CSVEVGQGASYEQYF.

This clonotype was counted at least ten times. This chain connects TRBV5-6 to TRBJ1-1; no clear D gene. Trimming removed 2 bases at V and 0 bases at J, with 5 bases between. This CDR3 comprises 13 residues. Germline V CDR1 and CDR2: SGHDT, YYEEEE. The CDR3 sequence is CASSFGMNTEAFF. CDR3 DNA: TGTGCCAGCAGCTTCGGTATGAACACTGAAGCTTTCTTT.

This clonotype was counted many times. This chain links TRBV7-8 with TRBJ2-7; possible D gene TRBD1, 5 bases. From germline, CDR1 is SGHVS and CDR2 FQNEAQ. Trimming stripped 0 bases from V and 3 bases from J, with 12 bases between. The CDR3 is 15 amino acids. The CDR3 region has the DNA TGTGCCAGCAGCTTAGCGGAACAGGTCAACTACGAGCAGTACTTC. It yields the protein CASSLAEQVNYEQYF.

This clonotype has ten or more counts. This rearrangement joins TRBV7-2 to TRBJ2-3, with 9 bases lining up with TRBD2. The CDR3 is 15 amino acids. The junction had 5 bases not matched to a gene; V was cut back by 4 bases and J by 3 bases. Germline V gives CDR1 SGHTA, CDR2 FQGNSA. The CDR3 sequence is CASSSSAGGTDTQYF. The CDR3 DNA reads as TGTGCCAGCAGCTCCTCTGCGGGGGGGACAGATACGCAGTATTTT.

This clonotype appeared many times. The chain uses TRBV20-1 and TRBJ2-3; D uncertain. V was trimmed by 6 bases and J by 2 bases, leaving 6 bases between them. The CDR3 extends over 11 amino acids. Germline V CDR1 and CDR2: DFQATT, SNEGSKA (reference sequence). The CDR3 region has the DNA TGCAGTGCGTACCCCACAGATACGCAGTATTTT. Protein: CSAYPTDTQYF.

The sample holds many counts of this clonotype. The rearrangement joins TRBV5-1 to TRBJ2-7; 9 bases agree with TRBD2. J gave up 5 bases and V 2 bases, and 5 bases lay outside the gene matches. CDR3 length: 14 residues. The germline V gene has CDR1 SGHRS and CDR2 YFSETQ. CDR3 protein: CASSFLAGTDEQYF. CDR3 bases: TGCGCCAGCAGCTTCCTAGCGGGGACCGACGAGCAGTACTTC.

This clonotype was recorded many times. This chain joins TRBV7-8 and TRBJ2-2; possible D gene TRBD1, 5 bases. Per germline, CDR1 SGHVS and CDR2 FQNEAQ. This CDR3 spans 13 amino acids. The germline V and J ends were trimmed by 4 bases and 5 bases, with 8 bases remaining between them. The CDR3 loop reads CASSSRQTGELFF. Written as DNA, the CDR3 is TGTGCCAGCAGCTCAAGACAGACCGGGGAGCTGTTTTTT. Using reference TRBV7-8 and TRBJ2-2 for the parts outside the CDR3, the full variable domain is GAGVSQSPRYKVAKRGQDVALRCDPISGHVSLFWYQQALGQGPEFLTYFQNEAQLDKSGLPSDRFFAERPEGSVSTLKIQRTQQEDSAVYLCASSSRQTGELFFGEGSRLTVL.

In this sample, this clonotype turned up many times. J is TRBJ2-2 and V is TRBV20-1, with 9 bases that match TRBD1. The junction had 5 bases not matched to a gene; V was cut back by 2 bases and J by 4 bases. Per germline, CDR1 DFQATT and CDR2 SNEGSKA (reference sequence). The CDR3 runs to 15 residues. DNA of the CDR3: TGCAGTGCTAGAAAACAGGGGGCGGTCACCGGGGAGCTGTTTTTT. This gives the protein CSARKQGAVTGELFF.

In this sample, this clonotype turned up many times. The gene calls are TRBV14 and TRBJ1-2, with 9 bases identical to TRBD1. With V trimmed by 5 bases and J by 3 bases, 7 bases remained unmatched. CDR3 size: 15 residues. Germline values: CDR1 SGHDN, CDR2 FVKESK. CDR3 sequence (DNA): TGTGCCAGCAGCTCTCCGGGACAGGGACACTATGGCTACACCTTC. Translation gives CASSSPGQGHYGYTF.

Many counts were recorded for this clonotype. The chain employs TRBV29-1 and TRBJ1-2, with TRBD1 matching over 7 bases. The germline gives CDR1 SQVTM, CDR2 ANQGSEA. The CDR3 totals 14 residues. Unmatched junction bases numbered 12, after V lost 7 bases and J lost 4 bases. The CDR3, as DNA: TGCAGCGGGGAGTGGGGACAGAGAACCTATGGCTACACCTTC. Translated: CSGEWGQRTYGYTF.

This clonotype has a count of ten or more. This rearrangement joins TRBV5-1 to TRBJ2-2; D not certain. This CDR3 spans 16 amino acids. Germline V lookup: CDR1 SGHRS, CDR2 YFSETQ. Trimming stripped 4 bases from V and 2 bases from J, with 15 bases between. In nucleotides, the CDR3 is TGCGCCAGCAGCCCCGATCCAATAGAAAACACCGGGGAGCTGTTTTTT. Translated, it gives CASSPDPIENTGELFF.

Worth noting for this clonotype: A much more abundant neighbour one base away suggests this may be a read error. The V gene is TRBV29-1, the J gene TRBJ2-1; the D gene is possibly TRBD1 (5 bases). V was trimmed by 6 bases and J by 5 bases, leaving 14 bases between them. The CDR3 is 13 amino acids. CDR1 and CDR2 (germline): SQVTM, ANQGSEA. CDR3: CSVTVTVNNEQFF. The CDR3 nucleotides read TGCAGCGTAACCGTGACAGTTAACAATGAGCAGTTCTTC.

This clonotype has a count of ten or more. This sequence joins TRBV7-2 and TRBJ2-1, with 8 bases aligning to TRBD1. CDR1 SGHTA and CDR2 FQGNSA come from the germline V gene. This CDR3 is built from 15 residues. Trimming took 3 bases from V and 6 from J; bases not matched to a gene: 7. CDR3 region: CASSFGQGRANEQFF. In nucleotides, the CDR3 is TGTGCCAGCAGCTTCGGACAGGGTCGGGCCAATGAGCAGTTCTTC.

The chain couples TRBV10-3 to TRBJ1-1, with D hard to call. CDR1 is ENHRY, CDR2 SYGVKD, per germline. The V end lost 1 base, the J end lost 8 bases, and 14 bases lay between the germline ends. CDR3 size: 14 residues. CDR3 amino acids: CAISEFVGSSEAFF. Here the CDR3 DNA reads TGTGCCATCAGTGAGTTCGTCGGGTCTTCCGAAGCTTTCTTT.

This clonotype was observed at least ten times. This chain links TRBV5-1 with TRBJ2-2; D is uncertain. Germline CDR1 is SGHRS and CDR2 is YFSETQ. Trimming stripped 3 bases from V and 4 bases from J, with 10 bases between. The CDR3 spans 14 residues. This chain's CDR3 is CASSSVRSTGELFF. The CDR3 DNA reads TGCGCCAGCAGCTCGGTCCGTTCCACCGGGGAGCTGTTTTTT.

This clonotype has ten or more counts. V and J are TRBV3-1 and TRBJ2-2; 9 bases are shared with TRBD1. The V gene's germline CDR1 is LGHDT and CDR2 YNNKEL (reference sequence). The CDR3 is 17 residues long. V lost 0 bases and J lost 5; bases outside the gene matches: 7. CDR3 bases: TGTGCCAGCAGCCAAGATGTGCGGGACAGGGCGACCGGGGAGCTGTTTTTT. Translated, it gives CASSQDVRDRATGELFF. Using reference TRBV3-1 and TRBJ2-2 for the parts outside the CDR3, the full variable domain is DTAVSQTPKYLVTQMGNDKSIKCEQNLGHDTMYWYKQDSKKFLKIMFSYNNKELIINETVPNRFSPKSPDKAHLNLHINSLELGDSAVYFCASSQDVRDRATGELFFGEGSRLTVL.

The sample holds many counts of this clonotype. This chain links TRBV7-9 with TRBJ2-7, with 7 nucleotides matching TRBD1. Trimming at V came to 2 bases and at J to 4 bases, leaving 8 bases not matched to a gene. Germline V lookup: CDR1 SEHNR, CDR2 FQNEAQ (reference sequence). CDR3 size: 15 residues. CDR3: CASSLRGDRDYEQYF. The CDR3 bases are TGTGCCAGCAGCTTACGCGGCGACAGGGATTACGAGCAGTACTTC.

This chain uses TRBV29-1 with TRBJ2-7; TRBD1 or TRBD2 may be the D gene (6 bases each). Germline-derived CDR1 and CDR2 are SQVTM and ANQGSEA. The length of the CDR3 is 15 residues. Trimming cost V 7 bases and J 1 base, with 20 bases left between them. CDR3 in amino acids: CSAGGFEGGSYEQYF. The CDR3 DNA reads TGCAGCGCTGGAGGGTTCGAGGGGGGATCCTACGAGCAGTACTTC.

This clonotype was counted at least ten times. This sequence joins TRBV20-1 and TRBJ2-1; 10 nucleotides match TRBD2. V shed 2 bases and J 16 bases; nucleotides not matched to a gene: 8. The CDR3 has 12 amino acids. Germline V gene sequence: CDR1 DFQATT, CDR2 SNEGSKA (reference sequence). CDR3 sequence (DNA): TGCAGTGCTAGACCTAGCGGGGGAAGGGGTTTCTTC. This gives the protein CSARPSGGRGFF.